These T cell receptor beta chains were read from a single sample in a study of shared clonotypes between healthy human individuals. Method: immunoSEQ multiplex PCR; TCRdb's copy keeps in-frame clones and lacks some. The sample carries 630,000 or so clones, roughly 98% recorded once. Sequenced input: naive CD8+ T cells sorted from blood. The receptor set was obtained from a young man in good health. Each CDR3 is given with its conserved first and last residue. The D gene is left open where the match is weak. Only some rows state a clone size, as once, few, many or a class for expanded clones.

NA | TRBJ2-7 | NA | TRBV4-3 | TGCGCCAGCAGCCAAGATGCTCAGGGGGGATCCTACGAGCAGTACTTC | CASSQDAQGGSYEQYF
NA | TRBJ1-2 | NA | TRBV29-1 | TGCAGCGTTGGGGGAGCCTTGGAGGGGAACTATGGCTACACCTTC | CSVGGALEGNYGYTF
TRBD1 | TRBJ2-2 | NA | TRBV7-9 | TGTGCCAGCAGCTTATGGACAGGGGACACCGGGGAGCTGTTTTTT | CASSLWTGDTGELFF
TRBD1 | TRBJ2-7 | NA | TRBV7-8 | TGTGCCAGCAGCGACCGGGACAGGGGGTTTCGCGAGCAGTACTTC | CASSDRDRGFREQYF
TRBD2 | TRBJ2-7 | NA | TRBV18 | TGTGCCAGCTCACCATTCGGACTAGCGGGGTTCTACGAGCAGTACTTC | CASSPFGLAGFYEQYF
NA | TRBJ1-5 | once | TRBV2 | TGTGCCAGCACGAAGGGGTCCAATCAGCCCCAGCATTTT | CASTKGSNQPQHF
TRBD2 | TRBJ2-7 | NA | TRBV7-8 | TGTGCCAGCAGCTTTGCTAGCGGGAAGCCCTACGAGCAGTACTTC | CASSFASGKPYEQYF
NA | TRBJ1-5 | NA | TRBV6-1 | TGTGCCAGCAGTGGGGGACCGGGCAATCAGCCCCAGCATTTT | CASSGGPGNQPQHF
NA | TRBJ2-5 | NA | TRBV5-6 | TGTGCCAGCAGCTTGGCAGGGGTCGAGACCCAGTACTTC | CASSLAGVETQYF
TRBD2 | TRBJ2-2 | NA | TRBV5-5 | TGTGCCAGCAGCTTGGGACTAGCGGGATCGGGCGGGGAGCTGTTTTTT | CASSLGLAGSGGELFF
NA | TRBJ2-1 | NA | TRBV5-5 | TGTGCCAGCAGCACACGAGTACTAGCCAGACGGGGCGATGAGCAGTTCTTC | CASSTRVLARRGDEQFF
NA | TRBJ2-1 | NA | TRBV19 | TGTGCCAGTAGTAGGGACACCAGAGGCTACAATGAGCAGTTCTTC | CASSRDTRGYNEQFF
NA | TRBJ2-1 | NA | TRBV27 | TGTGCCAGCAGTTTATCGTGGACAGTTTTTTACAATGAGCAGTTCTTC | CASSLSWTVFYNEQFF
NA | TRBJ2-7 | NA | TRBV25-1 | TGTGCCAGCAGTGACGACTTTGAGCAGTACTTC | CASSDDFEQYF
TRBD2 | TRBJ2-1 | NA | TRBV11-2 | TGTGCCAGCAGCTCAACGACTAGCGGGAGTATCAATGAGCAGTTCTTC | CASSSTTSGSINEQFF
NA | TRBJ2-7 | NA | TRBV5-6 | TGTGCCAGCAGCCCTGGCCCTGGCAACTCCTACGAGCAGTACTTC | CASSPGPGNSYEQYF
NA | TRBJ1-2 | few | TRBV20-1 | TGCAGTGCTGAGGAAGGCTACACCTTC | CSAEEGYTF
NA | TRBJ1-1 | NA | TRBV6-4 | TGTGCCAGCACCGAGGGGGGGGCAGATACGATGAACACTGAAGCTTTCTTT | CASTEGGADTMNTEAFF
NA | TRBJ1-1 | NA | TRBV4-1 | TGCGCCAGCAGCCAAGGCGGGGTCAAAACTGAAGCTTTCTTT | CASSQGGVKTEAFF
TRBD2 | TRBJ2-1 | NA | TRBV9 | TGTGCCAGCAGCGGTAGCGGGAATGAGCAGTTCTTC | CASSGSGNEQFF
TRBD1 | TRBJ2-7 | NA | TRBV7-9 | TGTGCCAGCAGCCGAAACTCCCAGGGGGCTCTCTCCTACGAGCAGTACTTC | CASSRNSQGALSYEQYF
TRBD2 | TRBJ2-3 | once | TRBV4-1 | TGCGCCAGCAGCCAAGTGCTAGCGGGATTGGATACGCAGTATTTT | CASSQVLAGLDTQYF
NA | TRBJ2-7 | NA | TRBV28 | TGTGCCAGCAGTTCAAAGAGCTCCTACGAGCAGTACTTC | CASSSKSSYEQYF
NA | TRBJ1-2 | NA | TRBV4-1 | TGCGCCAGCAGCCAAGATCTAAACTATGGCTACACCTTC | CASSQDLNYGYTF
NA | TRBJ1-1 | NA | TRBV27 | TGTGCCAGCAGTTTAGGCTACCTGAACACTGAAGCTTTCTTT | CASSLGYLNTEAFF
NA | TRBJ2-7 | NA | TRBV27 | TGTGCCAGCAGTTTATTGGGCGAGCAGTACTTC | CASSLLGEQYF
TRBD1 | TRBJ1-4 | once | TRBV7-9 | TGTGCCAGCAGCTCTGAAAGGGACAGGGGTGAAAAACTGTTTTTT | CASSSERDRGEKLFF
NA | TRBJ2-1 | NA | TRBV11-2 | TGTGCCAGCAGCTTAGATCTTCCTGATGAGCAGTTCTTC | CASSLDLPDEQFF
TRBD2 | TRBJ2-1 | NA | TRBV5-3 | TGTGCCAGAAGCTTGGCCGAGGGACTAGGGAGGATCAATGAGCAGTTCTTC | CARSLAEGLGRINEQFF
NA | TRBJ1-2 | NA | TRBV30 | TGTGCCTGGAGTCCGGGAACGAGTGGCTACACCTTC | CAWSPGTSGYTF
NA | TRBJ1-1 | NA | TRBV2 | TGTGCCAGCGCGAGGGCCCCTACGGTGAACACTGAAGCTTTCTTT | CASARAPTVNTEAFF
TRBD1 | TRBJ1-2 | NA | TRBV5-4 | TGTGCCAGCAGCTGGGGACAGGGCAGCTATGGCTACACCTTC | CASSWGQGSYGYTF
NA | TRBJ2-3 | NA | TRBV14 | TGTGCCAGCAGCCCTGGTGGGGACACAGATACGCAGTATTTT | CASSPGGDTDTQYF
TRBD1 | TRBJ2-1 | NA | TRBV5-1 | TGCGCCAGCAGCTTCAGGGGGCCCTTAGCGGCCAACAATGAGCAGTTCTTC | CASSFRGPLAANNEQFF
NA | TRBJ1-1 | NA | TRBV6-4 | TGTGCCAGCAGTGACTCTAGGGGGAGGGAAGCTTTCTTT | CASSDSRGREAFF
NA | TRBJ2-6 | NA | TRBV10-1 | TGCGCCAGCAGTGGACCGGACTCTGGGGCCAACGTCCTGACTTTC | CASSGPDSGANVLTF
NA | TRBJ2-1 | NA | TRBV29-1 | TGCAGCGTTTGTGACACTAACAATGAGCAGTTCTTC | CSVCDTNNEQFF
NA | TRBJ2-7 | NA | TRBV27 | TGTGCCAGCAGTTTGTCGGAAGGGGCCTACGAGCAGTACTTC | CASSLSEGAYEQYF
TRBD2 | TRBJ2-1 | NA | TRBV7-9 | TGTGCCAGCAGCTCGGCCACTAGCGTCTACAATGAGCAGTTCTTC | CASSSATSVYNEQFF
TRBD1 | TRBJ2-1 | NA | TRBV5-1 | TGCGCCAGCAGCTCGAAGATCGGGACAGCGTACAATGAGCAGTTCTTC | CASSSKIGTAYNEQFF
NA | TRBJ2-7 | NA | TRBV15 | TGTGCCACCAGCATAGGACGGGGAAGCTCCTACGAGCAGTACTTC | CATSIGRGSSYEQYF
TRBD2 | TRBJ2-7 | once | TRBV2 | TGTGCCAGCAAGGACATGGGACTAGTCTACGAGCAGTACTTC | CASKDMGLVYEQYF
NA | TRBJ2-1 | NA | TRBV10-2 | TGCGCCAGCAGTAGTCCTGAGGCCTACAATGAGCAGTTCTTC | CASSSPEAYNEQFF
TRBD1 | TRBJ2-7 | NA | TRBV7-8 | TGTGCCAGCAGCCCCGGGACAGGGGGAAACGACGAGCAGTACTTC | CASSPGTGGNDEQYF
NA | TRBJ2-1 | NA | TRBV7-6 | TGTGCCAGCAGCCCACCGCTGGGGGCGTACAATGAGCAGTTCTTC | CASSPPLGAYNEQFF